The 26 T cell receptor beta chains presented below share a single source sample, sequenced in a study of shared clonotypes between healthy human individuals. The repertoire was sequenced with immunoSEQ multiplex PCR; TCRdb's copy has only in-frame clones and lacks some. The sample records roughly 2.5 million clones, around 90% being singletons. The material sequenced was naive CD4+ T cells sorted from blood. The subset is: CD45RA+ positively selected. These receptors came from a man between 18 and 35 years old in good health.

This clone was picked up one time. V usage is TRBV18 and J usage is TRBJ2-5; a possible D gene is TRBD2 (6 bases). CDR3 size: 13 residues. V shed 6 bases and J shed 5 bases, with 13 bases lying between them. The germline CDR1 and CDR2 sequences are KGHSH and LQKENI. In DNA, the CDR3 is TGTGCCAGCTCTGGCGGGATGCGGGAGACCCAGTACTTC. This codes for CASSGGMRETQYF.

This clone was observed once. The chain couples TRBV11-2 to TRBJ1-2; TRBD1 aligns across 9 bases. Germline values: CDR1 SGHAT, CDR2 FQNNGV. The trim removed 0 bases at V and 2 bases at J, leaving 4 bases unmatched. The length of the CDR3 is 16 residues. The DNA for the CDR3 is TGTGCCAGCAGCTTAGATGGGGGGACAGGGAACTATGGCTACACCTTC. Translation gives CASSLDGGTGNYGYTF.

This CDR3 reads CAWRVTLEKLFF. The CDR3 DNA reads TGTGCCTGGAGGGTAACTTTAGAAAAACTGTTTTTT. The V gene is TRBV30, the J gene TRBJ1-4; D is uncertain. The CDR3 has 12 residues. CDR1 and CDR2 (germline): GTSNPN, SVGIG (reference sequence). V shed 3 bases and J shed 8 bases, with 10 bases lying between them.

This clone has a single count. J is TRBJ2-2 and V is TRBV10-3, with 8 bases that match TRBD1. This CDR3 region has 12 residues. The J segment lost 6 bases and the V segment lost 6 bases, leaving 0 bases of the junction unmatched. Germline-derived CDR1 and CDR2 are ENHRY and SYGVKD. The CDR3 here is CAIRQGAGELFF. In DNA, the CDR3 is TGTGCCATCAGACAGGGGGCCGGGGAGCTGTTTTTT.

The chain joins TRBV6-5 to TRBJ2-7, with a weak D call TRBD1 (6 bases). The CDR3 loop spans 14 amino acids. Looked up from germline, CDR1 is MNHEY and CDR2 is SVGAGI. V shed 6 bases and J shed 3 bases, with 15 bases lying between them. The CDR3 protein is CASRKAGQSYEQYF. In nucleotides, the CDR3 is TGTGCCAGCAGAAAGGCCGGACAGAGCTACGAGCAGTACTTC.

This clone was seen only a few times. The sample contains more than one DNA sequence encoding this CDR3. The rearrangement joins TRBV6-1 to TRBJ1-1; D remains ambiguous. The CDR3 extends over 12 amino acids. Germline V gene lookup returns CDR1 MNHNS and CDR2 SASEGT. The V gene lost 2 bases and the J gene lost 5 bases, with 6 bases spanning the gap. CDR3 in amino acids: CASSERYTEAFF. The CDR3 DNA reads TGTGCCAGCAGTGAACGGTATACTGAAGCTTTCTTT.

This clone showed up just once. In nucleotides, the CDR3 is TGTGCCAGCAGCTCAAGGGCTCAGCCCCAGCATTTT. Its protein is CASSSRAQPQHF. This chain connects TRBV7-2 to TRBJ1-5; D gene ambiguous. V lost 4 bases to trimming and J lost 6 bases, with 7 bases between them. CDR1 and CDR2 (germline): SGHTA, FQGNSA. The CDR3 consists of 12 residues.

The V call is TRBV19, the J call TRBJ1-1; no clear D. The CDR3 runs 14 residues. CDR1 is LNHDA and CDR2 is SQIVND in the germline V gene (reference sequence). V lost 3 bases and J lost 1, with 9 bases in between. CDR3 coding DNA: TGTGCCAGTAGTATCCCTAGCCCGAACACTGAAGCTTTCTTT. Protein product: CASSIPSPNTEAFF.

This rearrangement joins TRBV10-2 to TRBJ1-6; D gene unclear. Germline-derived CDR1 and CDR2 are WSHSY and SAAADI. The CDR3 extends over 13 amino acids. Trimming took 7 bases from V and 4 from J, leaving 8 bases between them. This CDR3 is CASTQPYNSPLHF. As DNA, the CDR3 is TGCGCCAGCACCCAGCCTTATAATTCACCCCTCCACTTT.

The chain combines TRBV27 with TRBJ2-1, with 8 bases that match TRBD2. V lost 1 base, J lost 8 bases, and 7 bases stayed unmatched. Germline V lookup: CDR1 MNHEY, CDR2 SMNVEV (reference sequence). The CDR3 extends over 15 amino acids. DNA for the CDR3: TGTGCCAGCAGTTTATACGGCGGGAGGTCATATGAGCAGTTCTTC. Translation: CASSLYGGRSYEQFF.

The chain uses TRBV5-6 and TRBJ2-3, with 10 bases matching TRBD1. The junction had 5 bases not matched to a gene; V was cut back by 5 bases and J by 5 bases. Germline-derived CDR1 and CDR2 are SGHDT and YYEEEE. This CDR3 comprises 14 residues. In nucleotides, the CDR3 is TGTGCCAGCAGTCACGACAGGGGGCAAGATACGCAGTATTTT. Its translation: CASSHDRGQDTQYF.

This chain's CDR3 is CASSPNTWGTGELFF. CDR3 DNA: TGTGCCAGCTCCCCCAATACTTGGGGCACCGGGGAGCTGTTTTTT. The chain is built from TRBV18 and TRBJ2-2, with D unclear. The CDR3 covers 15 residues. The ends were cut back, 6 bases at V and 4 bases at J, with 15 bases in the middle. Germline CDR1 and CDR2: KGHSH and LQKENI.

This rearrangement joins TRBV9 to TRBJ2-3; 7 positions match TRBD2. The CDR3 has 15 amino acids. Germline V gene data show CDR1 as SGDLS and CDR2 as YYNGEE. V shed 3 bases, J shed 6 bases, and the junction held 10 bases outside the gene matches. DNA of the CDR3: TGTGCCAGCAGCGATAGCGGGTCCCGGCGGGATACGCAGTATTTT. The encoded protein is CASSDSGSRRDTQYF.

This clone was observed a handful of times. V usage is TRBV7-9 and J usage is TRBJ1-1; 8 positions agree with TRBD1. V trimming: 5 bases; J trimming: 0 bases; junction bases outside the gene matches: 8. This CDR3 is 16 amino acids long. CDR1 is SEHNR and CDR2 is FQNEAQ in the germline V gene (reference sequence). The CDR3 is CASSLMTGVMNTEAFF. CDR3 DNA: TGTGCCAGCAGCCTCATGACAGGGGTGATGAACACTGAAGCTTTCTTT.

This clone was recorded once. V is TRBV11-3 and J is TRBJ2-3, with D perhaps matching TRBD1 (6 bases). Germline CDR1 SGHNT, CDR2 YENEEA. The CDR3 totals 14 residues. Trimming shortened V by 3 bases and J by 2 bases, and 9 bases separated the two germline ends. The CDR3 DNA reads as TGTGCCAGCAGCTTGGGGGCCACCACAGATACGCAGTATTTT. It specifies CASSLGATTDTQYF.

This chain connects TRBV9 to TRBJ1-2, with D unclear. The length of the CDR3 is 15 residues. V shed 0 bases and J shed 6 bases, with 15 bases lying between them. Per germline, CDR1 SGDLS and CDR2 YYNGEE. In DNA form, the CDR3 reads TGTGCCAGCAGCGTAGACCCGGTGAGTTACGATGGCTACACCTTC. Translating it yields CASSVDPVSYDGYTF.

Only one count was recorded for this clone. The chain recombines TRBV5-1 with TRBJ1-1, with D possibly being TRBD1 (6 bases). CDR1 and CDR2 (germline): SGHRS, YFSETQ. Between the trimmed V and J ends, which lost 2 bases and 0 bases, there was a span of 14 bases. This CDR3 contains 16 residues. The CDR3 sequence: CASSFEGGLLNTEAFF. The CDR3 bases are TGCGCCAGCAGCTTCGAGGGGGGACTATTGAACACTGAAGCTTTCTTT.

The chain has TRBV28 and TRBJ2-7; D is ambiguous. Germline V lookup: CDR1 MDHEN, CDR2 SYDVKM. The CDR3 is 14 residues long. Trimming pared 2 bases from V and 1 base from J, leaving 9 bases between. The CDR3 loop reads CASSLRGQSYEQYF. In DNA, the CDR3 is TGTGCCAGCAGTTTAAGAGGCCAGTCCTACGAGCAGTACTTC.

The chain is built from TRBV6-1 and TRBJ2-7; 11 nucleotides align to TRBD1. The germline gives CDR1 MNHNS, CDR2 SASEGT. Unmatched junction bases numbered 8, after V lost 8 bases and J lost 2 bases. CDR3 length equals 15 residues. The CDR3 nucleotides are TGTGCCAGCTTCAGGCAGGGACAGGGGGCCTACGAGCAGTACTTC. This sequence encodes CASFRQGQGAYEQYF.

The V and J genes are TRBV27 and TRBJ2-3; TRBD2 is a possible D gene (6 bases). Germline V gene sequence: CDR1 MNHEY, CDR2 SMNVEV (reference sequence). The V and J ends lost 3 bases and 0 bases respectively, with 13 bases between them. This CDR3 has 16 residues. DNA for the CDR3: TGTGCCAGCAGTTTCGCCGGGACTCCGAGCACAGATACGCAGTATTTT. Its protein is CASSFAGTPSTDTQYF.

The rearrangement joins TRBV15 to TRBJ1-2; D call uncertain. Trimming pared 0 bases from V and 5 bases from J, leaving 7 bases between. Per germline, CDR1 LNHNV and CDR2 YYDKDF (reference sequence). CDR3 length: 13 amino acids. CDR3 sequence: CATSREQRYGYTF. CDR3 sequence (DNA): TGTGCCACCAGCAGAGAACAGCGATATGGCTACACCTTC.

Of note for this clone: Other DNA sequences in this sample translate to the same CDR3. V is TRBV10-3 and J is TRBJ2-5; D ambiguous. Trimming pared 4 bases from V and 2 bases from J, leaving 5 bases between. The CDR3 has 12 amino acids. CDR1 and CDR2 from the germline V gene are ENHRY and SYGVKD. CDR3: CAISGRQETQYF. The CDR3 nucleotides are TGTGCCATCAGTGGACGACAAGAGACCCAGTACTTC.

The CDR3 nucleotides are TGCGCCAGCAGCGGCGGACAGGGTTCGAACACTGAAGCTTTCTTT. It specifies CASSGGQGSNTEAFF. The J gene is TRBJ1-1, the V gene TRBV5-1, with TRBD1 identical over 8 bases. The CDR3 contains 15 residues. Germline V gives CDR1 SGHRS, CDR2 YFSETQ. The ends lost 4 bases at V and 1 base at J; junction bases unmatched: 6.

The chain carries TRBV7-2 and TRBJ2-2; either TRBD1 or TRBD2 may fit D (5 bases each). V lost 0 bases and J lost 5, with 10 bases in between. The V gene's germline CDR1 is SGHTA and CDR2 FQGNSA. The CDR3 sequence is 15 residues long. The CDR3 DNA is TGTGCCAGCAGCTTAGCTACTAGGGGAACCGGGGAGCTGTTTTTT. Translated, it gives CASSLATRGTGELFF. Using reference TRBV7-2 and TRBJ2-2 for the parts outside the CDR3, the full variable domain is GAGVSQSPSNKVTEKGKDVELRCDPISGHTALYWYRQSLGQGLEFLIYFQGNSAPDKSGLPSDRFSAERTGGSVSTLTIQRTQQEDSAVYLCASSLATRGTGELFFGEGSRLTVL.

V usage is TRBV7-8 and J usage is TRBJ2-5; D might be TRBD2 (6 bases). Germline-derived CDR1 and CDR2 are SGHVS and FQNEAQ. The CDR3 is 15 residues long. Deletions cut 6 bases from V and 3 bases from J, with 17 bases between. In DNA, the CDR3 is TGTGCCAGCAGTCGGCGCCGGGACTTCGAAGAGACCCAGTACTTC. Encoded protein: CASSRRRDFEETQYF.

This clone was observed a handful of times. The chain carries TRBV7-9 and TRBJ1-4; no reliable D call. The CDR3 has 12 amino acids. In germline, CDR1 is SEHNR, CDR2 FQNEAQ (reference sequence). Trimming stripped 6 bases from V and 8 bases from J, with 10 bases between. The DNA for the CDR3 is TGTGCCAGCAGGGCCGGAGGGGAAAAACTGTTTTTT. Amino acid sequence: CASRAGGEKLFF.